This T cell receptor (beta chain) was profiled in a study of blood T cells in healthy people across ages. Per germline, CDR1 MDHEN and CDR2 SYDVKM. The CDR3 consists of 13 residues. Sample-barcoded 5' priming and a J-beta primer mix drove a second PCR of roughly 6 to 12 cycles. TCRdb reprocessed the 5' RACE reads via MiXCR and lists one record per CDR3 protein. The table lists 2 million or so distinct CDR3 sequences, roughly 50% of them singletons. Turning to this clonotype: A junction boundary mismatches the germline segment, possibly from a read error.

The receptor comes from a woman between 40 and 55 years old in good health. Sample: blood. The chain has TRBV28 and TRBJ2-1; unclear D gene. The CDR3 sequence is CAISPTLSWEQFF. CDR3 nucleotides: TGTGCCATCAGTCCTACACTTTCATGGGAGCAGTTCTTC. The entire variable domain, with the rest obtained from reference TRBV28 and TRBJ2-1, is as follows: DVKVTQSSRYLVKRTGEKVFLECVQDMDHENMFWYRQDPGLGLRLIYFSYDVKMKEKGDIPEGYSVSREKKERFSLILESASTNQTSMYLCAISPTLSWEQFFGPGTRLTVL.